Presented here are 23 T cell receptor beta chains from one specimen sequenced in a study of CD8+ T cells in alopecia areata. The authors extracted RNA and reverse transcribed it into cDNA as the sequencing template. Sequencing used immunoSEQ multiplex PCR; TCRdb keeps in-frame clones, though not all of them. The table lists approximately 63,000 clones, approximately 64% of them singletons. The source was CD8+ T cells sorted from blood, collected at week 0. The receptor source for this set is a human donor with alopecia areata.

The CDR3 nucleotides read TGCGCCAGCAGCTCTGGACAGGACTACGAGCAGTACTTC. Amino acids: CASSSGQDYEQYF. V usage is TRBV5-1 and J usage is TRBJ2-7; 7 nucleotides align to TRBD1. J gave up 3 bases and V 3 bases, and 3 bases lay outside the gene matches. Germline V gene lookup returns CDR1 SGHRS and CDR2 YFSETQ. CDR3 length: 13 residues.

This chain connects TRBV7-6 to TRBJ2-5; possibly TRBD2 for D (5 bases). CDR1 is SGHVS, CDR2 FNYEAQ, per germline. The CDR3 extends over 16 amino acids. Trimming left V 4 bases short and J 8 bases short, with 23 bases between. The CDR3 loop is CASSYSAGPDVLTQYF. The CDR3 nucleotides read TGTGCCAGCAGCTACTCCGCGGGCCCCGACGTGTTAACCCAGTACTTC. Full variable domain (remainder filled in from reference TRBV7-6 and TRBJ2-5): GAGVSQSPRYKVTKRGQDVALRCDPISGHVSLYWYRQALGQGPEFLTYFNYEAQQDKSGLPNDRFSAERPEGSISTLTIQRTEQRDSAMYRCASSYSAGPDVLTQYFGPGTRLLVL.

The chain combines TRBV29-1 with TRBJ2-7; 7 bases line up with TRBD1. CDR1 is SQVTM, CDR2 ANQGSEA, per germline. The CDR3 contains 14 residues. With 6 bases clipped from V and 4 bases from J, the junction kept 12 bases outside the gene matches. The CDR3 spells CSVSWYRGNYEQYF. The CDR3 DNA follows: TGCAGCGTCTCGTGGTACAGGGGTAATTACGAGCAGTACTTC.

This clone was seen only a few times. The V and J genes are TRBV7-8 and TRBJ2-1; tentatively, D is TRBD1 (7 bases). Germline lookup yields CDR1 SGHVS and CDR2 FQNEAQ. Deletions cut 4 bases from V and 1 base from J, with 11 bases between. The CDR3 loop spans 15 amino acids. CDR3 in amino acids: CASSSQGGSYNEQFF. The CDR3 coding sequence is TGTGCCAGCAGCTCCCAGGGGGGATCCTACAATGAGCAGTTCTTC.

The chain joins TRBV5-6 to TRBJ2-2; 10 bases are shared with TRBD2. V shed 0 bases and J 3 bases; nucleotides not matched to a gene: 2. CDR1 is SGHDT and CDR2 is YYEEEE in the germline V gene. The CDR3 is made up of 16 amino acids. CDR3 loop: CASSLGLAGDTGELFF. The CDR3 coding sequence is TGTGCCAGCAGCTTGGGGCTAGCGGGAGACACCGGGGAGCTGTTTTTT.

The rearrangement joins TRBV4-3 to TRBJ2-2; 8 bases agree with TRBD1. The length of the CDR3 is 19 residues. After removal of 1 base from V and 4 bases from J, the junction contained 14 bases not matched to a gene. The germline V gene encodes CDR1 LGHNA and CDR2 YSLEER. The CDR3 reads CASSQAPNRQGLGTGELFF. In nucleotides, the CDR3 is TGCGCCAGCAGCCAAGCTCCCAATCGACAGGGGTTGGGCACCGGGGAGCTGTTTTTT.

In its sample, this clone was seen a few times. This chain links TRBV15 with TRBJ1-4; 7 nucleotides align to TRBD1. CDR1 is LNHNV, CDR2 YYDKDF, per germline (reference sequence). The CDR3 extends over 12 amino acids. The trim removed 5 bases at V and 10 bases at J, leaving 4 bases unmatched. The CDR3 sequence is CATSGTGAKLFF. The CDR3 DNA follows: TGTGCCACCAGCGGTACAGGGGCAAAACTGTTTTTT. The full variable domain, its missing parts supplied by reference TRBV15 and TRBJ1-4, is DAMVIQNPRYQVTQFGKPVTLSCSQTLNHNVMYWYQQKSSQAPKLLFHYYDKDFNNEADTPDNFQSRRPNTSFCFLDIRSPGLGDTAMYLCATSGTGAKLFFGSGTQLSVL.

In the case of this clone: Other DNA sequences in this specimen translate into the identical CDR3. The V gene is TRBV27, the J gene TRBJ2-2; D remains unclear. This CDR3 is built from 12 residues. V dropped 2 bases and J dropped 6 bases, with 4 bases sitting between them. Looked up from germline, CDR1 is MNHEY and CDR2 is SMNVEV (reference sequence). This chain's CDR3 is CASSLRAGELFF. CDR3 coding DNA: TGTGCCAGCAGTTTACGAGCCGGGGAGCTGTTTTTT.

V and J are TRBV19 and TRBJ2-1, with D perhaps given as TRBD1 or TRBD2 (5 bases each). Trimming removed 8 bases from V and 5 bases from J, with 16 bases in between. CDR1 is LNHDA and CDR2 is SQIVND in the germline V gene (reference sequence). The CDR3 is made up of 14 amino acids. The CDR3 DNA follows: TGTGCCAGTTCCGGGACGCCAAAACACAATGAGCAGTTCTTC. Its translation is CASSGTPKHNEQFF.

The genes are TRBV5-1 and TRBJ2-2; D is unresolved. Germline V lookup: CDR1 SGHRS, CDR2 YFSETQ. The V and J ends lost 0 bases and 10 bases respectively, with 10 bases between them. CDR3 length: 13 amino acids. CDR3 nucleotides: TGCGCCAGCAGCTTGGAGTCGTCCGCGGAGCTGTTTTTT. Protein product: CASSLESSAELFF.

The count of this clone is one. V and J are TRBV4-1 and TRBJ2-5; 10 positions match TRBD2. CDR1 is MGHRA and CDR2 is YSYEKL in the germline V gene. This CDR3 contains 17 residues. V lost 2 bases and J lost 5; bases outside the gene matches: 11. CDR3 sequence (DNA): TGCGCCAGCAGCCAATTACAAGCGGGAGGGCCAGGGGAGACCCAGTACTTC. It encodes CASSQLQAGGPGETQYF.

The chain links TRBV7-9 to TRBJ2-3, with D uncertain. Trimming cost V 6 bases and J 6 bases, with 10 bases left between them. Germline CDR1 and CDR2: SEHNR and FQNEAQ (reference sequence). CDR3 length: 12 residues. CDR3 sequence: CASRPGPDTQYF. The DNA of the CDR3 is TGTGCCAGCAGGCCCGGGCCCGATACGCAGTATTTT.

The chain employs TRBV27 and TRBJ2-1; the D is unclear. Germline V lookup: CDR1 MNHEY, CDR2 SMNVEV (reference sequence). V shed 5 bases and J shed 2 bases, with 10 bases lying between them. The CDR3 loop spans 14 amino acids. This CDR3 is CASSTRTPYNEQFF. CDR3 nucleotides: TGTGCCAGCAGTACCCGCACGCCCTACAATGAGCAGTTCTTC.

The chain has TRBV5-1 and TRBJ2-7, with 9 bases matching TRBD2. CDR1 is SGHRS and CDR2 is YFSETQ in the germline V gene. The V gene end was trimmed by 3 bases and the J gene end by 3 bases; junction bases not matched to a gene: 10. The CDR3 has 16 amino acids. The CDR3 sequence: CASSWGHSGGDYEQYF. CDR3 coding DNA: TGCGCCAGCAGCTGGGGTCATAGCGGGGGAGACTACGAGCAGTACTTC.

DNA for the CDR3: TGCAGCGTTGGACGGACAGGGAGCCCCACAGATACGCAGTATTTT. It encodes CSVGRTGSPTDTQYF. The rearrangement joins TRBV29-1 to TRBJ2-3; the match to TRBD1 covers 8 bases. The trim removed 4 bases at V and 2 bases at J, leaving 8 bases unmatched. Germline loops: CDR1 SQVTM, CDR2 ANQGSEA. This CDR3 region has 15 residues.

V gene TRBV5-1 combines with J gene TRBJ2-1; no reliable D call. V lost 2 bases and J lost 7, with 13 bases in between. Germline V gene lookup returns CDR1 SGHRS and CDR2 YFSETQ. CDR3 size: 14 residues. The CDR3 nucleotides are TGCGCCAGCAGCTTCCGGGTTGGCGGAAATGAGCAGTTCTTC. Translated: CASSFRVGGNEQFF.

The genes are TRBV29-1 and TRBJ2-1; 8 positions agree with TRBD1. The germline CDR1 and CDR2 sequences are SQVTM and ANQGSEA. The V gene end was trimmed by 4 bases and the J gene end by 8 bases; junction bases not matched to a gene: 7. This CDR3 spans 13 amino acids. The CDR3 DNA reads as TGCAGCGTTGGGACAGGGCCTAGGTATGAGCAGTTCTTC. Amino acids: CSVGTGPRYEQFF.

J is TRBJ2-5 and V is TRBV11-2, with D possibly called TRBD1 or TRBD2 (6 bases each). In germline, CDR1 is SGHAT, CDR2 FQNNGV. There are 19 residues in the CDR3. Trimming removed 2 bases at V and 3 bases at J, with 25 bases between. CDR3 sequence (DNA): TGTGCCAGCAGCTTAAATATCTTTCGAGGGGGGCCGCTCAAAGAGACCCAGTACTTC. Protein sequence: CASSLNIFRGGPLKETQYF.

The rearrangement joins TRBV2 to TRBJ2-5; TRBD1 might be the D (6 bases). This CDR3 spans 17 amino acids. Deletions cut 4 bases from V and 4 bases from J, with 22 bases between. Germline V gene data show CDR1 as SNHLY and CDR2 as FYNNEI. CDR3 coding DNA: TGTGCCAGCAGTGTGGTGCTCGTGCAGGGGATAGCAGAGACCCAGTACTTC. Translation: CASSVVLVQGIAETQYF.

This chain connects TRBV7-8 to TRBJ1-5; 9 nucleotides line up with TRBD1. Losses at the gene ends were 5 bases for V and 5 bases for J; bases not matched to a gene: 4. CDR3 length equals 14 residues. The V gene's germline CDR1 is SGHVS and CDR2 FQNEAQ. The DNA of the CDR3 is TGTGCCAGCAGCCCGGGACAGGGATATCAGCCCCAGCATTTT. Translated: CASSPGQGYQPQHF. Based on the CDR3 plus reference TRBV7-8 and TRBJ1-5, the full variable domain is GAGVSQSPRYKVAKRGQDVALRCDPISGHVSLFWYQQALGQGPEFLTYFQNEAQLDKSGLPSDRFFAERPEGSVSTLKIQRTQQEDSAVYLCASSPGQGYQPQHFGDGTRLSIL.

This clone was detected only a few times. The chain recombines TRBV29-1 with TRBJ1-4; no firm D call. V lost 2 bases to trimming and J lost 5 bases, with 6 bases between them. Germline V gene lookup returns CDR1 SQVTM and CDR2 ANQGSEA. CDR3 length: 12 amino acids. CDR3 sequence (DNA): TGCAGCGTTGAACGAGAGAATGAAAAACTGTTTTTT. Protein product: CSVERENEKLFF.

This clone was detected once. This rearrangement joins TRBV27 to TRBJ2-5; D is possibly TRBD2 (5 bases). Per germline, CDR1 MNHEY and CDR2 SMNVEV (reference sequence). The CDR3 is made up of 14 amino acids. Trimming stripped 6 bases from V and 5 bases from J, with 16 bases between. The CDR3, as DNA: TGTGCCAGCAGCAAGTCGGGGTCGGAGGAGACCCAGTACTTC. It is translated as CASSKSGSEETQYF.

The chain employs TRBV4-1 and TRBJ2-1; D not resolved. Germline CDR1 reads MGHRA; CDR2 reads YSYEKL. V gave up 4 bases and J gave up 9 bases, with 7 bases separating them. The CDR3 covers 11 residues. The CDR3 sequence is CASSRGSEQFF. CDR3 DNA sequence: TGCGCCAGCAGCCGAGGAAGTGAGCAGTTCTTC.